This T cell receptor (beta chain) was sequenced during a study of T cells after yellow fever vaccination. Study summary: Preparation of the low-cell-number fractions used SMART-Seq v4 Ultra Low Input.

A remark on this clonotype: Antigen unknown.

Study conclusions and caveats: Reappearance after the booster was observed for most primary-vaccination clones (roughly 97% CD4, over 75% CD8). Within FACS-sorted repertoires, abundant clonotypes contaminating from the bulk population could be present.

For TCR, cDNA came from 5'RACE template switching, which added a universal primer site and UMIs. A single record per CDR3 protein comes from TCRdb applying MiXCR to the 5' RACE reads. The profile shows some 560,000 distinct CDR3 sequences, 15% to 20% of them singletons. This clonotype was sampled from a man aged 25 to 45 who received the YFV17D yellow fever vaccine. This material consisted of PBMCs, taken 15 days after the yellow fever booster vaccination.

In nucleotides, the CDR3 is TGCAGCGCCCGGATGGACAAATCCTACGAGCAGTACTTC. Translated: CSARMDKSYEQYF. The chain joins TRBV29-1 to TRBJ2-7; D may be TRBD1 (5 bases). Germline V gene data show CDR1 as SQVTM and CDR2 as ANQGSEA. The length of the CDR3 is 13 residues. Trimming took 7 bases from V and 1 from J, leaving 14 bases between them.